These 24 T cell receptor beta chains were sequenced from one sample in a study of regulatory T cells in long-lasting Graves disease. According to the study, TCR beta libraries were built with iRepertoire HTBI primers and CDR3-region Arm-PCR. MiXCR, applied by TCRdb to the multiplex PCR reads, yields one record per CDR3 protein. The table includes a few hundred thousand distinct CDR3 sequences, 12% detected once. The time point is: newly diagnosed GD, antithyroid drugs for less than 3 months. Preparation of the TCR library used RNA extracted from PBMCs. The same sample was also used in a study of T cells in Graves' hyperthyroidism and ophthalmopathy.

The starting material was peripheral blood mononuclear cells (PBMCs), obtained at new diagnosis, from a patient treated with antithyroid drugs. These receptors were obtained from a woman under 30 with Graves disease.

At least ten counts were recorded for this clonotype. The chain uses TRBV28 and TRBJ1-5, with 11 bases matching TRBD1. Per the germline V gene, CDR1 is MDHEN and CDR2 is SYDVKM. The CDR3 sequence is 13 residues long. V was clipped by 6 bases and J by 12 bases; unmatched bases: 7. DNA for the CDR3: TGTGCCAGCAGCCATACAGGGACAGGGGGCCAGCATTTT. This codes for CASSHTGTGGQHF.

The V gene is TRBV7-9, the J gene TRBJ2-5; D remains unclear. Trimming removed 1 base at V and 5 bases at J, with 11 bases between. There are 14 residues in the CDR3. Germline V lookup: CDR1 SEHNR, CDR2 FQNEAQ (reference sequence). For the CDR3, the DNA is TGTGCCAGCAGCTTAGATAGTAGGGTTGAGACCCAGTACTTC. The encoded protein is CASSLDSRVETQYF.

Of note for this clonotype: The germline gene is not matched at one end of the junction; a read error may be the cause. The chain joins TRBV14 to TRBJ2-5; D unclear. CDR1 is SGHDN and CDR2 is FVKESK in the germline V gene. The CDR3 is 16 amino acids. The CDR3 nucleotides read TGTACCAGCAGCCAAGCAGCCTATCCCAGTGGGGAGACCCAGTACTTC. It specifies CTSSQAAYPSGETQYF.

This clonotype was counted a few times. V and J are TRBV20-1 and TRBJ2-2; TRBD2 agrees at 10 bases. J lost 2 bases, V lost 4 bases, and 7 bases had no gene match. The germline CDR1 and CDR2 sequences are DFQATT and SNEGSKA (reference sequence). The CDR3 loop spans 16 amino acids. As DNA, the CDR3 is TGCAGTGCTACTAGCGGGGGAGCTAGAAACACCGGGGAGCTGTTTTTT. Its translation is CSATSGGARNTGELFF.

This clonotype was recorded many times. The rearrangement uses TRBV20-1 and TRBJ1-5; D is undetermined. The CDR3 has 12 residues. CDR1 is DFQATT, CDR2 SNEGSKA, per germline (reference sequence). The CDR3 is CTASQPNQPQHF. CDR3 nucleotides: TGCACCGCGAGCCAACCTAATCAGCCCCAGCATTTT.

The CDR3 sequence is CASSFVGTGNTIYF. The CDR3 region has the DNA TGCGCCAGCAGCTTTGTGGGGACTGGAAACACCATATATTTT. The chain combines TRBV5-1 with TRBJ1-3; no definite D call. The CDR3 is 14 amino acids. Per germline, CDR1 SGHRS and CDR2 YFSETQ. With 2 bases removed from V and 2 bases from J, the gap between germline ends came to 8 bases.

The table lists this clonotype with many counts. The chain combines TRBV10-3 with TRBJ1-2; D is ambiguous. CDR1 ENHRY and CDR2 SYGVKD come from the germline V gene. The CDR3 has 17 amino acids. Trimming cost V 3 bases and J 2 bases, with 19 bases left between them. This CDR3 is CAISDSSPPEGNYGYTF. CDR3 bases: TGTGCCATCAGTGATTCGAGTCCTCCCGAAGGGAACTATGGCTACACCTTC.

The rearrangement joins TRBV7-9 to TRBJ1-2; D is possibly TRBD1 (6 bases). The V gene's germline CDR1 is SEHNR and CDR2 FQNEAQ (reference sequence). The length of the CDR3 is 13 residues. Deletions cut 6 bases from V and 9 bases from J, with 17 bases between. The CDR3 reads CASSRQEDRRYTF. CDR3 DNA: TGTGCCAGCAGTCGACAGGAGGATAGACGCTACACCTTC.

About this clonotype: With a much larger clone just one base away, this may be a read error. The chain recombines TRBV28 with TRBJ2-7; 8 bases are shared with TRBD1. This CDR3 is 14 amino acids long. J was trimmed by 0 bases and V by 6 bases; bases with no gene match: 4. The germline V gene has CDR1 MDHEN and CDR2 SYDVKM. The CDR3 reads CASRTGQASYEQYF. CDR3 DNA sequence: TGTGCCAGCAGAACGGGACAGGCCTCCTACGAGCAGTACTTC.

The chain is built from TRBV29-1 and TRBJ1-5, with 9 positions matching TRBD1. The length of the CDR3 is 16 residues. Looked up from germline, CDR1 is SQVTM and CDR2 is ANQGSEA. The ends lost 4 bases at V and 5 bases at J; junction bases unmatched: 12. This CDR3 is CSVVWTGDNGDQPQHF. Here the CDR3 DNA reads TGCAGCGTTGTGTGGACAGGGGATAATGGGGATCAGCCCCAGCATTTT.

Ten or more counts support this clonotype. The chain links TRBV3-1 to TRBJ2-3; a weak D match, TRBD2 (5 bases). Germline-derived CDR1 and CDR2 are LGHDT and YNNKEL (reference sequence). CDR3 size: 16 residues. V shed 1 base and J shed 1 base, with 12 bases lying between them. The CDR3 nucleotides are TGTGCCAGCAGCCAAGTAACGGGGAAGGGCACAGATACGCAGTATTTT. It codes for CASSQVTGKGTDTQYF.

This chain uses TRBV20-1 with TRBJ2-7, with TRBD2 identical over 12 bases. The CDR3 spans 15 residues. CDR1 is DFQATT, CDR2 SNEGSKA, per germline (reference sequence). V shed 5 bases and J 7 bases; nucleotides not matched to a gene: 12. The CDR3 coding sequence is TGCAGTGCTCCCCGACTAGCGGGAGCGGGTTTTGAGCAGTACTTC. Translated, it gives CSAPRLAGAGFEQYF.

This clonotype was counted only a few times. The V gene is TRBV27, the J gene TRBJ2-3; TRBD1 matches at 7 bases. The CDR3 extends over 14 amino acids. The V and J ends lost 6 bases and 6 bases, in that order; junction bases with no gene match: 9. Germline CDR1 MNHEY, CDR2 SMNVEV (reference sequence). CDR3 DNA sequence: TGTGCCAGCAGCTTCGGAACAGGGGTGGATACGCAGTATTTT. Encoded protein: CASSFGTGVDTQYF.

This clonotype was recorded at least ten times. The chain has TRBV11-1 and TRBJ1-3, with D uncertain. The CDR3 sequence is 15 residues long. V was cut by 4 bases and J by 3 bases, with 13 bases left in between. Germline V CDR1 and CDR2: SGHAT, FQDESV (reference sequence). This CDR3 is CASSWTSRIGNTIYF. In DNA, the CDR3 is TGTGCCAGCAGCTGGACCTCCCGAATTGGAAACACCATATATTTT.

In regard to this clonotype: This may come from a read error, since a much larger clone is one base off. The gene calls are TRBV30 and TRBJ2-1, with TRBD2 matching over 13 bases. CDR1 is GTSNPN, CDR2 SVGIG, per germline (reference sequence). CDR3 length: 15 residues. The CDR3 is CASTLAGGPYNEQLF. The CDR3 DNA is TGTGCCTCCACACTAGCGGGAGGGCCGTACAATGAGCAGCTCTTC. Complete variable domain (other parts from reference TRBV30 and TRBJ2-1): SQTIHQWPATLVQPVGSPLSLECTVEGTSNPNLYWYRQAAGRGLQLLFYSVGIGQISSEVPQNLSASRPQDRQFILSSKKLLLSDSGFYLCASTLAGGPYNEQLFGPGTRLTVL.

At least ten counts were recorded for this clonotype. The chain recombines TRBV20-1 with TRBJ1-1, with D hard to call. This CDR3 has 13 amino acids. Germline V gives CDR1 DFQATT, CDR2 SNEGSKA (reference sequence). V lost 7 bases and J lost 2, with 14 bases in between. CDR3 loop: CSVLTVDNTEAFF. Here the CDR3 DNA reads TGCAGTGTTCTTACAGTCGATAACACTGAAGCTTTCTTT.

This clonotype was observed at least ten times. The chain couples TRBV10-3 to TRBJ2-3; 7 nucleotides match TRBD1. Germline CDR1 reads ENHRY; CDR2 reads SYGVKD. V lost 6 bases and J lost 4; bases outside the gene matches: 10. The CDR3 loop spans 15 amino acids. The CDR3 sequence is CAIRGTGVKPDTQYF. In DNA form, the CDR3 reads TGTGCCATCAGGGGAACAGGGGTAAAGCCAGATACGCAGTATTTT.

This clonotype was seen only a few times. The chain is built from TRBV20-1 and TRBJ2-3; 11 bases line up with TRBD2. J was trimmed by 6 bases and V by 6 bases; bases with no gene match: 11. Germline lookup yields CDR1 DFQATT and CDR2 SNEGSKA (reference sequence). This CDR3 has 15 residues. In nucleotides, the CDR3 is TGCAGTGCCGCTACTCTAGCGGGAGGTCGTGATACGCAGTATTTT. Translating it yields CSAATLAGGRDTQYF.

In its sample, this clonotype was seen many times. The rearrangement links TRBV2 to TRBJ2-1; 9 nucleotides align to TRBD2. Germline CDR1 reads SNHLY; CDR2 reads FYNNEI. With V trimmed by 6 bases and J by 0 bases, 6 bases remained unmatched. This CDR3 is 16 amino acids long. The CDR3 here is CASRLSGGGSYNEQFF. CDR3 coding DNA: TGTGCCAGCAGACTTAGCGGGGGAGGCTCCTACAATGAGCAGTTCTTC. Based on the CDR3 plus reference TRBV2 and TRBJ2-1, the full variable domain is EPEVTQTPSHQVTQMGQEVILRCVPISNHLYFYWYRQILGQKVEFLVSFYNNEISEKSEIFDDQFSVERPDGSNFTLKIRSTKLEDSAMYFCASRLSGGGSYNEQFFGPGTRLTVL.

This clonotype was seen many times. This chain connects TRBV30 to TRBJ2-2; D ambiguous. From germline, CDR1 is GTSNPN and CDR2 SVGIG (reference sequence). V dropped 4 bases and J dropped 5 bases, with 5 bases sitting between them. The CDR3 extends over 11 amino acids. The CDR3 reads CAWTVTGELFF. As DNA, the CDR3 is TGTGCCTGGACCGTGACCGGGGAGCTGTTTTTT.

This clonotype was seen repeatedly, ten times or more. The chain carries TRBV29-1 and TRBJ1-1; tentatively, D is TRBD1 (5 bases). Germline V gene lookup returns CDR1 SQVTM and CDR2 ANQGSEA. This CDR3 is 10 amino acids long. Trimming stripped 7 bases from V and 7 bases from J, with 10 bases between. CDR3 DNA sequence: TGCAGCGGGGGGGAGGATGAAGCTTTCTTT. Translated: CSGGEDEAFF.

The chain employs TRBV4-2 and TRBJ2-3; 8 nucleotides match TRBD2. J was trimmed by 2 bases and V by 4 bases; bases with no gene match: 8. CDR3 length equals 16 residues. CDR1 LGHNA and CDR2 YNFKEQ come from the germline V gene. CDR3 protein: CASSPTASGYTDTQYF. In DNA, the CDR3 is TGTGCCAGCAGCCCAACGGCTAGCGGGTACACAGATACGCAGTATTTT.

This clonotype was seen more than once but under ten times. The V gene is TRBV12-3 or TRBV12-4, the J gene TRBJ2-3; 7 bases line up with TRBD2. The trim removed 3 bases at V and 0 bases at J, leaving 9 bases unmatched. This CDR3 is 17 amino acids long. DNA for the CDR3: TGTGCCAGCAGTTTGGGAGCGGGGCCTCCTAGCACAGATACGCAGTATTTT. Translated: CASSLGAGPPSTDTQYF.

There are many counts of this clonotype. CDR3 coding DNA: TGTGCCACCAGTGACTCTACTAGCGCGGGGCCCTACGAGCAGTACTTC. Its translation: CATSDSTSAGPYEQYF. V and J are TRBV24-1 and TRBJ2-7, with 7 bases lining up with TRBD2. This CDR3 is 16 amino acids long. J was trimmed by 2 bases and V by 4 bases; bases with no gene match: 10. From germline, CDR1 is KGHDR and CDR2 SFDVKD.